Listed here are 18 T cell receptor beta chains from one sample, sequenced in a study of shared clonotypes between healthy human individuals. The protocol was immunoSEQ multiplex PCR, while the TCRdb copy is restricted to in-frame clones and leaves out a portion. The table includes about 990,000 clones, approximately 80% detected once. Sequenced input: memory CD4+ T cells from PBMCs. Subset reported: CD45RA-negative fraction. These receptors all stem from a man between 18 and 29 years old in good health. Some clones in this sample may be carry-over from other donors' samples.

This rearrangement joins TRBV30 to TRBJ2-3; 9 bases match TRBD2. J was trimmed by 6 bases and V by 7 bases; bases with no gene match: 14. Per germline, CDR1 GTSNPN and CDR2 SVGIG (reference sequence). This CDR3 has 15 residues. The CDR3 coding sequence is TGTGCCTTCGGACTAGCGCGACATATGATTGATACGCAGTATTTT. Its translation is CAFGLARHMIDTQYF.

This chain connects TRBV7-9 to TRBJ1-3; 8 nucleotides align to TRBD1. Germline lookup yields CDR1 SEHNR and CDR2 FQNEAQ (reference sequence). This CDR3 has 15 amino acids. V was pared by 7 bases and J by 3 bases, with 8 bases of the junction left unmatched. The CDR3 sequence is CASNLDRAGGNTIYF. CDR3 bases: TGTGCCAGCAACTTGGACAGGGCAGGTGGAAACACCATATATTTT.

This clone came up once. The genes are TRBV4-1 and TRBJ1-4; D gene ambiguous. The CDR3 consists of 14 residues. Germline loops: CDR1 MGHRA, CDR2 YSYEKL. Deletions cut 2 bases from V and 8 bases from J, with 12 bases between. The CDR3 bases are TGCGCCAGCAGCCAAAAGTTGTTGTGGGAAAAACTGTTTTTT. Its protein product is CASSQKLLWEKLFF.

The chain uses TRBV5-1 and TRBJ2-7; D gene ambiguous. CDR1 and CDR2 from the germline V gene are SGHRS and YFSETQ. The CDR3 contains 15 residues. Trimming cost V 0 bases and J 3 bases, with 13 bases left between them. As DNA, the CDR3 is TGCGCCAGCAGCTTGGGTCTAAAGCTAATCTACGAGCAGTACTTC. Translating it yields CASSLGLKLIYEQYF. The full variable domain, in which reference TRBV5-1 and TRBJ2-7 provide the parts outside the CDR3, is KAGVTQTPRYLIKTRGQQVTLSCSPISGHRSVSWYQQTPGQGLQFLFEYFSETQRNKGNFPGRFSGRQFSNSRSEMNVSTLELGDSALYLCASSLGLKLIYEQYFGPGTRLTVT.

V usage is TRBV30 and J usage is TRBJ2-3; D is undetermined. V was pared by 4 bases and J by 4 bases, with 6 bases between. Germline CDR1 is GTSNPN and CDR2 is SVGIG (reference sequence). The CDR3 runs to 11 residues. CDR3: CAWIVADTQYF. CDR3 DNA: TGTGCCTGGATCGTCGCAGATACGCAGTATTTT.

V is TRBV12-5 and J is TRBJ2-1; D possibly corresponds to TRBD2 (5 bases). The CDR3 covers 12 residues. V dropped 4 bases and J dropped 6 bases, with 7 bases sitting between them. CDR1 is LGHNT, CDR2 FRNRAP, per germline. CDR3 nucleotides: TGTGCTAGTGGTTACCGGGGCAATGAGCAGTTCTTC. This encodes CASGYRGNEQFF. The whole variable domain, remainder taken from reference TRBV12-5 and TRBJ2-1, is DARVTQTPRHKVTEMGQEVTMRCQPILGHNTVFWYRQTMMQGLELLAYFRNRAPLDDSGMPKDRFSAEMPDATLATLKIQPSEPRDSAVYFCASGYRGNEQFFGPGTRLTVL.

V usage is TRBV11-1 and J usage is TRBJ1-2; TRBD1 matches 7 bases. Germline V gene lookup returns CDR1 SGHAT and CDR2 FQDESV (reference sequence). This CDR3 comprises 15 residues. J lost 4 bases, V lost 5 bases, and 10 bases had no gene match. In DNA, the CDR3 is TGTGCCAGCAGCCAGGGGGTGGCCTCCATCTATGGCTACACCTTC. It codes for CASSQGVASIYGYTF.

This clone was picked up a small number of times. The chain combines TRBV2 with TRBJ2-2, with D hard to call. Trimming shortened V by 5 bases and J by 1 base, and 8 bases separated the two germline ends. From germline, CDR1 is SNHLY and CDR2 FYNNEI. This CDR3 region has 14 residues. The CDR3 DNA sequence: TGTGCCAGCAGTCTGTTAGAGAACACCGGGGAGCTGTTTTTT. The encoded protein is CASSLLENTGELFF.

The rearrangement links TRBV7-3 to TRBJ2-1; 7 bases map to TRBD2. CDR3 size: 15 residues. Germline values: CDR1 SGHTA, CDR2 FQGTGA. The V gene end was trimmed by 5 bases and the J gene end by 9 bases; junction bases not matched to a gene: 13. The CDR3, as DNA: TGTGCCAGCAGCACTGAAAGCGGGGCCGGGGGTGAGCAGTTCTTC. Encoded protein: CASSTESGAGGEQFF. Full variable domain (remainder filled in from reference TRBV7-3 and TRBJ2-1): GAGVSQTPSNKVTEKGKYVELRCDPISGHTALYWYRQSLGQGPEFLIYFQGTGAADDSGLPNDRFFAVRPEGSVSTLKIQRTERGDSAVYLCASSTESGAGGEQFFGPGTRLTVL.

CDR3 DNA: TGTGCCAGCAGCGTAGGGGGGGAAAGGAGCTCCTACAATGAGCAGTTCTTC. It codes for CASSVGGERSSYNEQFF. This chain uses TRBV9 with TRBJ2-1; a possible D gene is TRBD2 (6 bases). Trimming took off 0 bases at V and 0 bases at J, with 13 bases between the two ends. The CDR3 runs to 17 residues. CDR1 is SGDLS and CDR2 is YYNGEE in the germline V gene.

The chain combines TRBV4-1 with TRBJ2-4; 12 positions agree with TRBD1. Germline CDR1 is MGHRA and CDR2 is YSYEKL. The CDR3 consists of 18 residues. Losses at the gene ends were 1 base for V and 1 base for J; bases not matched to a gene: 5. CDR3 amino acids: CASSQGGQGAKAKNIQYF. In DNA form, the CDR3 reads TGCGCCAGCAGCCAAGGGGGACAGGGGGCAAAGGCCAAAAACATTCAGTACTTC.

The chain recombines TRBV18 with TRBJ1-2; a weak D match, TRBD1 (6 bases). V was trimmed by 2 bases and J by 8 bases, leaving 21 bases between them. CDR1 KGHSH and CDR2 LQKENI come from the germline V gene. The CDR3 runs to 16 residues. CDR3 region: CASSPSRFLGGGGYTF. For the CDR3, the DNA is TGTGCCAGCTCACCATCCCGTTTTCTAGGGGGAGGCGGCTACACCTTC.

The V gene is TRBV28, the J gene TRBJ1-5; tentative D call: TRBD1 (5 bases). V was cut by 6 bases and J by 1 base, with 13 bases left in between. The CDR3 has 15 residues. The germline V gene encodes CDR1 MDHEN and CDR2 SYDVKM. CDR3 protein: CASRSGGGSNQPQHF. CDR3 in DNA: TGTGCCAGCAGGTCCGGGGGGGGGAGCAATCAGCCCCAGCATTTT.

A single count supports this clone. The chain links TRBV6-6 to TRBJ2-5; D is uncertain. Trimming took 4 bases from V and 1 from J, leaving 4 bases between them. Germline assignment: CDR1 MNHNY and CDR2 SVGAGI (reference sequence). The CDR3 totals 12 residues. The CDR3 DNA reads as TGTGCCAGCAGTTGGGTCCAAGAGACCCAGTACTTC. Translated, it gives CASSWVQETQYF.

The chain recombines TRBV7-8 with TRBJ1-4; D is undetermined. This CDR3 has 16 amino acids. The germline V gene encodes CDR1 SGHVS and CDR2 FQNEAQ. With 5 bases removed from V and 3 bases from J, the gap between germline ends came to 16 bases. In DNA, the CDR3 is TGTGCCAGCAGCCCGCGCGTGGGAAGGGCTAATGAAAAACTGTTTTTT. Its translation: CASSPRVGRANEKLFF.

This sequence joins TRBV11-2 and TRBJ1-2; D is ambiguous. Germline values: CDR1 SGHAT, CDR2 FQNNGV. The CDR3 runs to 13 residues. V lost 0 bases and J lost 6, with 8 bases in between. CDR3 bases: TGTGCCAGCAGCTTAGATCCGTCCCATGGCTACACCTTC. Translation: CASSLDPSHGYTF.

The rearrangement uses TRBV6-5 and TRBJ2-2; maybe TRBD1 (5 bases). Trimming took 1 base from V and 4 from J, leaving 13 bases between them. The CDR3 consists of 16 residues. The germline V gene has CDR1 MNHEY and CDR2 SVGAGI. The CDR3 DNA reads as TGTGCCAGCAGTTACTTCAGGGAACTCGCCACCGGGGAGCTGTTTTTT. This sequence encodes CASSYFRELATGELFF.

J is TRBJ1-5 and V is TRBV28; 8 bases map to TRBD1. CDR1 is MDHEN, CDR2 SYDVKM, per germline. Trimming cost V 3 bases and J 9 bases; bases outside gene matches: 13. The CDR3 has 16 amino acids. The CDR3: CASSFYLGQGASPQHF. CDR3 bases: TGTGCCAGCAGTTTTTATTTAGGGCAGGGGGCTTCGCCCCAGCATTTT. Based on the CDR3 plus reference TRBV28 and TRBJ1-5, the full variable domain is DVKVTQSSRYLVKRTGEKVFLECVQDMDHENMFWYRQDPGLGLRLIYFSYDVKMKEKGDIPEGYSVSREKKERFSLILESASTNQTSMYLCASSFYLGQGASPQHFGDGTRLSIL.